This entry concerns a single T cell receptor (beta chain). TCRdb recomputed calls from the RT-PCR reads with MiXCR, one row per CDR3 protein. Of around 700,000 distinct CDR3 sequences in the sample, more than 13% were seen once. The germline gives CDR1 MGHRA, CDR2 YSYEKL. The CDR3 has 16 residues. The V segment lost 1 base and the J segment 3 bases; nucleotides outside the gene matches: 6. This TCR derives from a female donor in good health, serving as a healthy control. Specimen: memory CD4+ T cells from blood. The chain is built from TRBV4-1 and TRBJ2-1; 7 bases map to TRBD2. CDR3 nucleotides: TGCGCCAGCAGCCAAGTAGGGCTAGCGGTCTACAATGAGCAGTTCTTC. Amino acids: CASSQVGLAVYNEQFF.